This T cell receptor (beta chain) was sequenced for a study of T cells in Graves' hyperthyroidism and ophthalmopathy. Researchers took RNA transcripts and amplified the TCR beta CDR3 regions from them. The TCR CDR3 was amplified in a first-round RT-PCR using the HTBI primer set. TCRdb redid the calling of the multiplex PCR reads with MiXCR, one entry per CDR3 protein. The sample contains roughly 570,000 distinct CDR3 sequences, more than 45% of which appear only once. The CDR3 runs to 12 residues. Trimming removed 8 bases at V and 0 bases at J, with 10 bases between. CDR1 and CDR2 (germline): SQVTM, ANQGSEA.

The rearrangement uses TRBV29-1 and TRBJ1-1; D is possibly TRBD1 (5 bases). The TCR comes from a woman aged 18-29 years with Graves' hyperthyroidism. Sequenced input: peripheral blood or thyroid tissue (not recorded which). The CDR3 here is CSYDSMNTEAFF. In DNA form, the CDR3 reads TGCAGCTACGACAGTATGAACACTGAAGCTTTCTTT.